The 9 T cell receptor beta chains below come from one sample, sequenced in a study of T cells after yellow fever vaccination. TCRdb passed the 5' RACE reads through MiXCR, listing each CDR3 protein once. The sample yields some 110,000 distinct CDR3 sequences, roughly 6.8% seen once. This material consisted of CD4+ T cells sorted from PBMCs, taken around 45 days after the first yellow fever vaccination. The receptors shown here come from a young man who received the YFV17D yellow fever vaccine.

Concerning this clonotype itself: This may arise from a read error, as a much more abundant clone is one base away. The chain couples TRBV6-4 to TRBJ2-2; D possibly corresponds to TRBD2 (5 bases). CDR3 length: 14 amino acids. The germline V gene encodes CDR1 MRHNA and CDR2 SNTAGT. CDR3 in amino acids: CASSDRAAAGEMFF. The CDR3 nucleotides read TGTGCCAGCAGTGACAGGGCGGCTGCCGGGGAGATGTTTTTT.

The CDR3 nucleotides read TGCGCCAGCAGCAACCCCCAGGGAGGAGGCTACACCTTC. Its translation: CASSNPQGGGYTF. The chain recombines TRBV5-1 with TRBJ1-2, with D possibly being TRBD1 (5 bases). CDR1 is SGHRS and CDR2 is YFSETQ in the germline V gene. Trimming cost V 4 bases and J 8 bases, with 15 bases left between them. This CDR3 is 13 amino acids long.

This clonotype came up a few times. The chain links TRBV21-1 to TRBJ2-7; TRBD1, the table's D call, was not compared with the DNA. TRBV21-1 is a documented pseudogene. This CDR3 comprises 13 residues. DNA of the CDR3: TGTGCCAGCAGTCGACAGGATTCCTACGAGCAGTACTTC. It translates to CASSRQDSYEQYF.

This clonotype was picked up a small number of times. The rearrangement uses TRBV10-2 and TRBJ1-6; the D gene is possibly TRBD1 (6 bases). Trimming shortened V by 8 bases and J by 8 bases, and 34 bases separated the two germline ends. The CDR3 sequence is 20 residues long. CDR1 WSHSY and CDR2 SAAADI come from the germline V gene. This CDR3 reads CASGGRAVPRRFTRDSPLHF. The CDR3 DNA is TGCGCCAGCGGGGGCAGGGCCGTACCAAGGAGGTTTACCAGGGATTCACCCCTCCACTTT.

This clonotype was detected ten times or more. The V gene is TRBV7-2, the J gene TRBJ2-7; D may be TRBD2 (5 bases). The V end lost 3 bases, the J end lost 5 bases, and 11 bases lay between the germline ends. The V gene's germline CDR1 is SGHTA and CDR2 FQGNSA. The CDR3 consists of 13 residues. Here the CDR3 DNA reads TGTGCCAGCAGCTTCCGGGGAAGAAACGAGCAGTACTTC. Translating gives CASSFRGRNEQYF.

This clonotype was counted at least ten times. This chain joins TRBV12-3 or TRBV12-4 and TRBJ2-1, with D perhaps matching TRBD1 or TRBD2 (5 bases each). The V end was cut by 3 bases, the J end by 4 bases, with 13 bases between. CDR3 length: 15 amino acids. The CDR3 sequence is CASSLVQRGYNEQFF. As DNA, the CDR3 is TGTGCCAGCAGTTTGGTACAGAGGGGATACAATGAGCAGTTCTTC.

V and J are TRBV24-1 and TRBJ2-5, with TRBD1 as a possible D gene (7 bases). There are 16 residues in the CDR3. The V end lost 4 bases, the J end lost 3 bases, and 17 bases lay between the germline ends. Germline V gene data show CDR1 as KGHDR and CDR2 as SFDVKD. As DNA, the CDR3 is TGTGCCACCAGTGAGGACCCCGACAGGGAGGAAGAGACCCAGTACTTC. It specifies CATSEDPDREEETQYF.

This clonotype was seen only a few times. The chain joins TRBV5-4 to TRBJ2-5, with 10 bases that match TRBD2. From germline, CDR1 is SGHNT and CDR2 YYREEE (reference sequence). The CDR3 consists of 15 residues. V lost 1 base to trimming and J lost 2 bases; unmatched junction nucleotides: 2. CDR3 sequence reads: CASSLTSGVQETQYF. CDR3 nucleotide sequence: TGTGCCAGCAGCTTGACTAGCGGGGTTCAAGAGACCCAGTACTTC.

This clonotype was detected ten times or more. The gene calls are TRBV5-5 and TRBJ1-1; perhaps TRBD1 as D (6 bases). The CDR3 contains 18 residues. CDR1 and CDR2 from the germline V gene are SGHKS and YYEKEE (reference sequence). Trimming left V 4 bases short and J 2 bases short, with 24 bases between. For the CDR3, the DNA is TGTGCCAGCAGCGCAAAACCGACAGGCAACCTAAATAACACTGAAGCTTTCTTT. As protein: CASSAKPTGNLNNTEAFF.